This T cell receptor beta chain was captured by sequencing in a study of CD8 T cells in ankylosing spondylitis. Notes on the study in general: Reports of some motif variants in reactive arthritis synovial fluid and blood predate this one. Peripheral blood samples showed relatively rare disease-linked clones, and these clones were CD8+. Blood of patients with ankylosing spondylitis appeared to be characterized by a TCR beta motif of several highly homologous variants. Significantly higher representation of disease-linked clones was reported for matched ankylosing spondylitis synovial fluid.

The CDR3 sequence is 13 residues long. Trimming removed 5 bases at V and 1 base at J, with 8 bases between. The germline V gene encodes CDR1 DFQATT and CDR2 SNEGSKA (reference sequence). This clonotype was counted at least ten times. Its cognate antigen is unknown. Molecular-barcoded quantitative 5'-RACE produced these TCR beta libraries. TCRdb re-analysed the 5' RACE reads in MiXCR, keeping a single row per CDR3 protein. Here the sample spans around 490,000 distinct CDR3 sequences, roughly 5.2% being singletons. The receptor was derived from a male donor with ankylosing spondylitis. The chain recombines TRBV20-1 with TRBJ1-4, with D possibly matching TRBD1 (6 bases). The material sequenced was blood, either unsorted or a sorted T cell fraction (not recorded which). The CDR3 spells CSAQDRTNEKLFF. The CDR3 DNA sequence: TGCAGTGCTCAGGACAGAACTAATGAAAAACTGTTTTTT.